These 10 T cell receptor beta chains originate from one sample sequenced in a study of T cell responses to AZD1222 COVID-19 vaccine. Profiling relied on immunoSEQ multiplex PCR, and the TCRdb table lists in-frame clones only, not all of them. The repertoire includes under 200,000 clones, about 91% of them detected once, and 4.4% sits in the top ten. This sample comprised peripheral blood, obtained on day 0 of MenACWY control vaccination. Source of these receptors: an adult in good health.

This clone appeared once. The chain couples TRBV4-1 to TRBJ2-7; D uncertain. CDR3 length: 15 residues. Germline assignment: CDR1 MGHRA and CDR2 YSYEKL. Trimming left V 4 bases short and J 0 bases short, with 13 bases between. CDR3: CASSLNLLSSYEQYF. The CDR3 nucleotides read TGCGCCAGCAGCCTAAACCTCCTTAGCTCCTACGAGCAGTACTTC.

This rearrangement joins TRBV19 to TRBJ1-2, with 11 bases fitting TRBD1. The germline V gene has CDR1 LNHDA and CDR2 SQIVND (reference sequence). The CDR3 has 16 amino acids. J gave up 4 bases and V 3 bases, and 7 bases lay outside the gene matches. CDR3 in amino acids: CASSISGQGASYGYTF. DNA for the CDR3: TGTGCCAGTAGTATTTCCGGACAGGGGGCCAGCTATGGCTACACCTTC.

The CDR3 nucleotides are TGTGCCAGCATGTCTAGCGGGAACAATGAGCAGTTCTTC. This translates into CASMSSGNNEQFF. This chain connects TRBV2 to TRBJ2-1, with 9 bases that match TRBD2. Germline V gene lookup returns CDR1 SNHLY and CDR2 FYNNEI. CDR3 length: 13 amino acids. The V and J ends lost 7 bases and 5 bases, in that order; junction bases with no gene match: 3. The full variable domain, in which reference TRBV2 and TRBJ2-1 provide the parts outside the CDR3, is EPEVTQTPSHQVTQMGQEVILRCVPISNHLYFYWYRQILGQKVEFLVSFYNNEISEKSEIFDDQFSVERPDGSNFTLKIRSTKLEDSAMYFCASMSSGNNEQFFGPGTRLTVL.

V usage is TRBV11-3 and J usage is TRBJ1-4; 7 bases are shared with TRBD1. Germline values: CDR1 SGHNT, CDR2 YENEEA. The CDR3 is made up of 15 amino acids. The J segment lost 8 bases and the V segment lost 2 bases, leaving 8 bases of the junction unmatched. The DNA for the CDR3 is TGTGCCAGCAGCTTATCGACAGGGAGGATGGAAAAACTGTTTTTT. Translated, it gives CASSLSTGRMEKLFF.

The J gene is TRBJ1-1, the V gene TRBV18, with 8 nucleotides matching TRBD1. Trimming removed 8 bases from V and 5 bases from J; junction bases left unmatched: 7. Germline loops: CDR1 KGHSH, CDR2 LQKENI. CDR3 size: 13 residues. CDR3 DNA: TGTGCCAGCAAGGACAGGGCAGGAACTGAAGCTTTCTTT. Amino acid sequence: CASKDRAGTEAFF.

V and J are TRBV5-1 and TRBJ2-3; 9 nucleotides match TRBD1. J lost 1 base, V lost 4 bases, and 1 base had no gene match. Germline CDR1 reads SGHRS; CDR2 reads YFSETQ. This CDR3 is 14 amino acids long. Here the CDR3 DNA reads TGCGCCAGCAGCCGGACAGGGGGCACAGATACGCAGTATTTT. Translating it yields CASSRTGGTDTQYF.

This chain uses TRBV7-6 with TRBJ1-6; 8 bases agree with TRBD1. CDR1 and CDR2 (germline): SGHVS, FNYEAQ. V was pared by 5 bases and J by 2 bases, with 8 bases of the junction left unmatched. The CDR3 length is 17 residues. This CDR3 reads CASSVLPGQAYNSPLHF. The CDR3 DNA follows: TGTGCCAGCAGCGTACTCCCGGGACAGGCCTATAATTCACCCCTCCACTTT.

This clone was picked up one time. CDR3 protein: CASSPSLGQGLNTGELFF. The CDR3 region has the DNA TGTGCCAGCAGCCCCTCTCTGGGTCAGGGGTTAAACACCGGGGAGCTGTTTTTT. This chain connects TRBV3-1 (or the pseudogene TRBV3-2) to TRBJ2-2; D is perhaps TRBD1 (6 bases). Trimming took off 4 bases at V and 2 bases at J, with 20 bases between the two ends. Germline-derived CDR1 and CDR2 are LGHDT and YNNKEL (reference sequence). The CDR3 contains 18 residues.

This sequence joins TRBV19 and TRBJ2-1, with 9 positions matching TRBD1. Germline loops: CDR1 LNHDA, CDR2 SQIVND (reference sequence). V shed 5 bases and J 3 bases; nucleotides not matched to a gene: 2. This CDR3 comprises 14 residues. This CDR3 reads CASSGDRVYNEQFF. The CDR3 DNA sequence: TGTGCCAGTAGTGGGGACAGGGTCTACAATGAGCAGTTCTTC.

This clone appeared once. The CDR3 reads CASSLGTDTQYF. CDR3 DNA sequence: TGTGCCAGCAGTCTAGGCACAGATACGCAGTATTTT. The chain carries TRBV12-3 or TRBV12-4 and TRBJ2-3; D not certain. V lost 5 bases and J lost 1, with 4 bases in between. CDR3 length: 12 residues.